This TCR beta chain comes out of a study of blood T cells in healthy people across ages. Worth noting for this clonotype: No antigen is known for it.

Germline-derived CDR1 and CDR2 are MNHEY and SMNVEV (reference sequence). The CDR3 has 14 amino acids. V dropped 5 bases and J dropped 4 bases, with 14 bases sitting between them. Points from the study as a whole: It was held that diversity estimates obtained from one million T cells represented underestimates.

Aged about 6 to 95, donors were systemically healthy Caucasians from Russia. PBMCs were isolated at a quantity of at least 6 million per sample. For the second PCR, which ran for about 7 to 11 cycles, a sample-barcoded 5' primer and a J-beta primer mix were used. Each cDNA molecule, via a template-switch adaptor with 12 random nucleotides, was tagged. MiXCR, applied by TCRdb to the 5' RACE reads, yields one record per CDR3 protein. The sample yields fewer than 2 million distinct CDR3 sequences, about 39% seen once. The sequence derives from a human donor in good health. The chain uses TRBV27 and TRBJ1-2; D is ambiguous. The specimen sequenced was blood. In DNA, the CDR3 is TGTGCCAGCAGTCCCCGACGGGCGACCTATGGCTACACCTTC. This encodes CASSPRRATYGYTF.